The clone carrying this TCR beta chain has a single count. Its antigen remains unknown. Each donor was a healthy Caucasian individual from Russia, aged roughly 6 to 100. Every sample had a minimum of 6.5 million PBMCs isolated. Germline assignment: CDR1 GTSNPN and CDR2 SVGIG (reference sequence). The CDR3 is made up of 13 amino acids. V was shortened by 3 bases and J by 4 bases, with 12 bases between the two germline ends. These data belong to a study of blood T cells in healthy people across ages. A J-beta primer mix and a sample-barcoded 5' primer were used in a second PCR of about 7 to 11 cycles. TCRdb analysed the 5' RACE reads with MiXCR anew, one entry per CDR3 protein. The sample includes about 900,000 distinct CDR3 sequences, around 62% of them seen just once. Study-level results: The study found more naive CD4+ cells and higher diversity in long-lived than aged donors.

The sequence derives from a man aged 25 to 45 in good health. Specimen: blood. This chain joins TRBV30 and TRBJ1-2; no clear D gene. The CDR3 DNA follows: TGTGCCTGGAGCGAGAGTGGTTTCTATGGCTACACCTTC. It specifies CAWSESGFYGYTF. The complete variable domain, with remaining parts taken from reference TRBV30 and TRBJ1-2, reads SQTIHQWPATLVQPVGSPLSLECTVEGTSNPNLYWYRQAAGRGLQLLFYSVGIGQISSEVPQNLSASRPQDRQFILSSKKLLLSDSGFYLCAWSESGFYGYTFGSGTRLTVV.